The clone carrying this T cell receptor beta chain was observed at least ten times. The data are from a study of beta chain features in type 1 diabetes. The whole isolated RNA underwent reverse transcription, so sequencing captured expressed TCRB transcripts. Profiling relied on immunoSEQ multiplex PCR, and the TCRdb table lists in-frame clones only, not all of them. The sample holds about 230,000 clones, 9.6% seen once. Germline-derived CDR1 and CDR2 are SGHDN and FVKESK. The CDR3 totals 12 residues. Trimming took 1 base from V and 4 from J, leaving 4 bases between them. Sequenced material: naive CD4+ T cells from blood. The origin of this receptor is a woman aged 18-30 years in good health. This chain uses TRBV14 with TRBJ2-5; D remains ambiguous. This chain's CDR3 is CASSQAGETQYF. The CDR3 DNA follows: TGTGCCAGCAGCCAAGCGGGAGAGACCCAGTACTTC.